The rows below give T cell receptor beta chains drawn from one sample of a study of identical twins. Via MiXCR, TCRdb re-called the 5' RACE reads, giving one row per CDR3 protein. The repertoire holds 690,000 or so distinct CDR3 sequences, around 6% seen once, with approximately 1.6% in the top ten. Sequenced sample: naive T cells sorted from blood. Every receptor here comes from a man aged 18-30 years in good health. CDR3s include the opening cysteine and the closing phenylalanine or tryptophan. Each record gives: J gene, D gene, V gene, clone size, CDR3 protein, CDR3 DNA. D genes are given only for firm matches. Rows may omit the clone size; those that give it use once, few, many or a size class.

>TRBJ2-1|NA|TRBV12-3/TRBV12-4|NA
CASLRVLDEQFF
TGTGCCAGCCTGCGAGTCCTCGATGAGCAGTTCTTC
>TRBJ2-1|NA|TRBV7-9|NA
CASSLVRTSDDNEQFF
TGTGCCAGCAGCCTGGTGCGGACGTCGGACGACAATGAGCAGTTCTTC
>TRBJ2-1|NA|TRBV4-3|many
CASSQAGAAGLNGEQFF
TGCGCCAGCAGCCAAGCGGGGGCTGCGGGGCTAAACGGTGAGCAGTTCTTC
>TRBJ2-3|NA|TRBV5-1|many
CASSFRSEGGDTQYF
TGCGCCAGCAGCTTTCGGTCAGAAGGGGGAGATACGCAGTATTTT
>TRBJ2-2|NA|TRBV15|NA
CATSRVTGELFF
TGTGCCACCAGCAGAGTAACCGGGGAGCTGTTTTTT
>TRBJ2-2|TRBD1|TRBV11-2|NA
CASRQGEREKNTGELFF
TGTGCCAGCAGACAGGGGGAGAGGGAGAAAAACACCGGGGAGCTGTTTTTT
>TRBJ2-7|TRBD2|TRBV7-9|many
CASSRGRDYAF
TGTGCCAGCAGCCGCGGCCGGGACTATGCCTTC
>TRBJ2-5|NA|TRBV20-1|few
CSARASLARQETQYF
TGCAGTGCTAGAGCTTCCCTAGCGCGCCAAGAGACCCAGTACTTC
>TRBJ2-2|NA|TRBV6-4|NA
CASSDSRAANTGELFF
TGTGCCAGCAGTGACTCTAGAGCAGCCAACACCGGGGAGCTGTTTTTT
>TRBJ2-5|NA|TRBV5-1|many
CASSFEGETQYF
TGTGCCAGCAGTTTTGAGGGAGAGACCCAGTACTTC
>TRBJ2-5|NA|TRBV20-1|NA
CSARFRAETQYF
TGCAGTGCTAGATTTAGGGCAGAGACCCAGTACTTC
>TRBJ2-2|NA|TRBV7-9|many
CASSSEFLDTGELFF
TGTGCCAGCAGCTCGGAGTTTTTGGACACCGGGGAGCTGTTTTTT